These 17 T cell receptor beta chains originate from one sample sequenced in a study of shared clonotypes between healthy human individuals (dated by TCRdb to the early 2020s). The protocol used for the library was the immunoSEQ multiplex PCR assay. TCRdb limited this immuneACCESS table to in-frame rearrangements with V and J called. A share of clones is missing; checked studies link under half to unresolved V genes, and the rest is unexplained. This sample gives roughly 650,000 clones in total; roughly 97% of them show up just once. About 0.06% of the sample goes to the ten largest clones. Material for sequencing was naive CD4+ T cells sorted from blood. The intended sense of this specimen's cell subset or site label: CD45RA+ positively selected. The receptors come from a woman aged 30 to 39 in good health.

The chain has TRBV28 and TRBJ2-1, with 13 bases lining up with TRBD2. V shed 7 bases and J 6 bases; nucleotides not matched to a gene: 6. The CDR3 extends over 15 amino acids. CDR1 is MDHEN and CDR2 is SYDVKM in the germline V gene. CDR3 residues: CASTIGTSGTNEQFF. The CDR3 region has the DNA TGTGCCAGCACGATAGGGACTAGCGGGACCAATGAGCAGTTCTTC.

This chain joins TRBV7-9 and TRBJ2-3; 13 bases fit TRBD2. The CDR3 is 17 residues long. Unmatched junction bases numbered 8, after V lost 5 bases and J lost 3 bases. The germline V gene has CDR1 SEHNR and CDR2 FQNEAQ (reference sequence). The CDR3 loop is CASSVTSGRALTDTQYF. The CDR3 DNA is TGTGCCAGCAGCGTCACTAGCGGGAGGGCCTTAACAGATACGCAGTATTTT.

The J gene is TRBJ1-2, the V gene TRBV6-5; D uncertain. Germline loops: CDR1 MNHEY, CDR2 SVGAGI. The CDR3 runs to 13 residues. The V end was cut by 0 bases, the J end by 7 bases, with 9 bases between. The CDR3 protein is CASSYSKGGGYTF. Written as DNA, the CDR3 is TGTGCCAGCAGTTACTCAAAGGGTGGTGGCTACACCTTC.

The chain carries TRBV5-1 and TRBJ2-3, with TRBD1 as a possible D gene (5 bases). This CDR3 comprises 15 residues. V was clipped by 5 bases and J by 0 bases, with 13 bases between them. The germline V gene has CDR1 SGHRS and CDR2 YFSETQ. The CDR3 here is CASSKDNLSTDTQYF. CDR3 nucleotides: TGCGCCAGCAGTAAGGACAATCTTAGCACAGATACGCAGTATTTT.

This clone showed up just once. This chain uses TRBV21-1 with TRBJ2-1; the table names TRBD1, a call not compared with the DNA. TRBV21-1 is reported as a pseudogene. The CDR3 covers 17 residues. CDR3 amino acids: CASSTARGRRSNNEQFF. CDR3 DNA: TGTGCCAGCAGCACCGCCAGGGGGCGCAGAAGTAACAATGAGCAGTTCTTC.

This chain connects TRBV19 to TRBJ1-5, with TRBD1 matching 11 bases. V lost 5 bases, J lost 0 bases, and 9 bases stayed unmatched. The CDR3 runs 18 residues. Germline CDR1 reads LNHDA; CDR2 reads SQIVND (reference sequence). The CDR3 spells CASSPEGQGAYSNQPQHF. The DNA for the CDR3 is TGTGCCAGTAGTCCCGAAGGACAGGGGGCTTATAGCAATCAGCCCCAGCATTTT.

This chain joins TRBV28 and TRBJ2-7; 7 nucleotides agree with TRBD2. The germline gives CDR1 MDHEN, CDR2 SYDVKM. Trimming took 3 bases from V and 4 from J; bases not matched to a gene: 9. The CDR3 contains 15 residues. CDR3: CASSLASGTEYEQYF. DNA for the CDR3: TGTGCCAGCAGTTTGGCCAGCGGGACTGAGTACGAGCAGTACTTC. Based on the CDR3 plus reference TRBV28 and TRBJ2-7, the full variable domain is DVKVTQSSRYLVKRTGEKVFLECVQDMDHENMFWYRQDPGLGLRLIYFSYDVKMKEKGDIPEGYSVSREKKERFSLILESASTNQTSMYLCASSLASGTEYEQYFGPGTRLTVT.

The chain is built from TRBV6-5 and TRBJ2-2, with D possibly being TRBD2 (5 bases). The CDR3 consists of 16 residues. The germline CDR1 and CDR2 sequences are MNHEY and SVGAGI. V was trimmed by 4 bases and J by 3 bases, leaving 15 bases between them. DNA for the CDR3: TGTGCCAGCAGTTTAACGGGGTACCAGGACACCGGGGAGCTGTTTTTT. Translation gives CASSLTGYQDTGELFF.

The chain uses TRBV4-1 and TRBJ1-4; a possible D gene is TRBD1 (5 bases). The V end was cut by 0 bases, the J end by 8 bases, with 16 bases between. CDR1 and CDR2 (germline): MGHRA, YSYEKL. This CDR3 spans 16 amino acids. CDR3 in amino acids: CASSQDRESGREKLFF. The DNA for the CDR3 is TGCGCCAGCAGCCAAGATCGGGAATCAGGGAGGGAAAAACTGTTTTTT.

The J gene is TRBJ2-2, the V gene TRBV5-1; TRBD2 might be the D (5 bases). V was shortened by 6 bases and J by 4 bases, with 10 bases between the two germline ends. CDR3 length: 13 amino acids. Germline values: CDR1 SGHRS, CDR2 YFSETQ. The CDR3 reads CASNGMITGELFF. Here the CDR3 DNA reads TGCGCCAGCAACGGGATGATCACCGGGGAGCTGTTTTTT.

The chain carries TRBV7-9 and TRBJ2-5, with TRBD2 as a possible D gene (5 bases). Matching the DNA end better, TRBJ2-7 makes the J call doubtful. Germline V gives CDR1 SEHNR, CDR2 FQNEAQ (reference sequence). The CDR3 loop spans 13 amino acids. This chain's CDR3 is CASSLRESYEQYF. As DNA, the CDR3 is TGTGCCAGCAGCTTGAGGGAGTCCTACGAGCAGTACTTC.

The chain has TRBV7-6 and TRBJ2-2; 9 bases agree with TRBD2. Germline lookup yields CDR1 SGHVS and CDR2 FNYEAQ. The trim removed 0 bases at V and 0 bases at J, leaving 8 bases unmatched. CDR3 length equals 19 residues. The CDR3 here is CASSLAETSGFANTGELFF. CDR3 sequence (DNA): TGTGCCAGCAGCTTAGCGGAGACTAGCGGTTTCGCGAACACCGGGGAGCTGTTTTTT.

The chain carries TRBV7-9 and TRBJ2-1; D remains ambiguous. This CDR3 comprises 13 residues. Between the trimmed V and J ends, which lost 1 base and 3 bases, there was a span of 4 bases. Germline V gene sequence: CDR1 SEHNR, CDR2 FQNEAQ (reference sequence). Here the CDR3 reads CASSLDRYNEQFF. As DNA, the CDR3 is TGTGCCAGCAGCTTAGATCGCTACAATGAGCAGTTCTTC.

This clone was observed once. The V call is TRBV28, the J call TRBJ1-4; D is undetermined. CDR3 length: 12 residues. Germline values: CDR1 MDHEN, CDR2 SYDVKM. V lost 4 bases and J 4 bases, leaving 4 bases between the germline ends. CDR3 nucleotides: TGTGCCAGCAGTTCGTATAATGAAAAACTGTTTTTT. Protein sequence: CASSSYNEKLFF.

This clone appeared once. The rearrangement joins TRBV5-4 to TRBJ2-2; unclear D gene. Trimming cost V 0 bases and J 8 bases, with 5 bases left between them. Germline V gene sequence: CDR1 SGHNT, CDR2 YYREEE (reference sequence). The CDR3 has 12 amino acids. The CDR3 is CASSLDLGELFF. The CDR3 bases are TGTGCCAGCAGCTTGGATTTAGGGGAGCTGTTTTTT.

V gene TRBV7-2 combines with J gene TRBJ2-3; a weak D match, TRBD2 (6 bases). V shed 5 bases and J shed 2 bases, with 11 bases lying between them. The germline V gene has CDR1 SGHTA and CDR2 FQGNSA. The CDR3 extends over 14 amino acids. The CDR3 nucleotides read TGTGCCAGCAGCCTTAGCGGAACCACAGATACGCAGTATTTT. It yields the protein CASSLSGTTDTQYF.

The CDR3 sequence: CASSKTGVSYEQYF. CDR3 in DNA: TGCGCCAGCAGCAAGACAGGGGTCTCCTACGAGCAGTACTTC. V usage is TRBV5-1 and J usage is TRBJ2-5; 8 nucleotides line up with TRBD1. TRBJ2-7 explains the end of the DNA better; the J call may be wrong. Per germline, CDR1 SGHRS and CDR2 YFSETQ. The CDR3 sequence is 14 residues long.